The T cell receptor beta chain under discussion was sequenced for a study of T-cell memory formation after mild COVID-19. Germline trimming cut 3 bases from V and 4 bases from J; bases unmatched to any gene: 5. Germline lookup yields CDR1 SGDLS and CDR2 YYNGEE. This CDR3 has 14 amino acids. TCRdb itself ran the 5' RACE reads through MiXCR, one entry per CDR3 protein. The top ten hold more than 9% of the sample, which has 470,000 or so distinct CDR3 sequences, around a sixth seen once. Study observations and caveats: Mainly CM and EM harbored the contracting CD4+ clones; mainly EMRA harbored the CD8+ ones.

About this clonotype: Antigen specificity is unknown.

The rearrangement links TRBV9 to TRBJ2-7; 9 nucleotides align to TRBD1. The sample taken for sequencing was PBMCs or a T cell subset sorted from them (not recorded which). The clonotype originates from an adult woman who had mild COVID-19 (a few samples of this study predate the infection). Cell type and time point are not known. The CDR3 DNA is TGTGCCAGCAGCGCGACAGGGGGTCGGTACGAGCAGTACTTC. Its translation: CASSATGGRYEQYF.